Below, 8 T cell receptor beta chains from the same sample are listed, as sequenced in a study of cytomegalovirus exposure and HLA in healthy donors. Only in-frame clones appear in the TCRdb table, and some are missing; sequencing was by immunoSEQ multiplex PCR. This sample has roughly 200,000 clones, with 80% to 85% found just once. The specimen was PBMCs. The receptors come from a woman under 40 in good health and CMV-seronegative.

This clone showed up just once. V usage is TRBV30 and J usage is TRBJ2-7; 7 bases are shared with TRBD1. Trimming cost V 4 bases and J 7 bases; bases outside gene matches: 10. Per the germline V gene, CDR1 is GTSNPN and CDR2 is SVGIG (reference sequence). The CDR3 is 13 residues long. DNA for the CDR3: TGTGCCTGGAACAGGGGCCTCTCATCGGAGCAGTACTTC. Protein sequence: CAWNRGLSSEQYF.

The chain links TRBV2 to TRBJ2-2; 7 bases match TRBD1. Germline trimming cut 5 bases from V and 4 bases from J; bases unmatched to any gene: 4. This CDR3 has 14 residues. Germline-derived CDR1 and CDR2 are SNHLY and FYNNEI. In nucleotides, the CDR3 is TGTGCCAGCAGTTACAGGGGCGGCACCGGGGAGCTGTTTTTT. Its protein product is CASSYRGGTGELFF. The full variable domain, with the rest looked up from reference TRBV2 and TRBJ2-2, is EPEVTQTPSHQVTQMGQEVILRCVPISNHLYFYWYRQILGQKVEFLVSFYNNEISEKSEIFDDQFSVERPDGSNFTLKIRSTKLEDSAMYFCASSYRGGTGELFFGEGSRLTVL.

The chain is built from TRBV19 and TRBJ2-3, with TRBD2 identical over 8 bases. The CDR3 has 15 amino acids. V gave up 11 bases and J gave up 2 bases; unmatched junction bases: 12. Germline CDR1 and CDR2: LNHDA and SQIVND (reference sequence). DNA of the CDR3: TGTGCCTCCTCCCTCGGCGGGAGGATCACAGATACGCAGTATTTT. It encodes CASSLGGRITDTQYF.

The chain is built from TRBV19 and TRBJ2-6; TRBD1 aligns across 7 bases. The J segment lost 3 bases and the V segment lost 5 bases, leaving 7 bases of the junction unmatched. Germline V CDR1 and CDR2: LNHDA, SQIVND (reference sequence). CDR3 length: 16 residues. CDR3 coding DNA: TGTGCCAGTAGTCCGCCGACAGGGTATGGGGCCAACGTCCTGACTTTC. Amino acids: CASSPPTGYGANVLTF. Together with reference TRBV19 and TRBJ2-6, the CDR3 gives the full variable domain: DGGITQSPKYLFRKEGQNVTLSCEQNLNHDAMYWYRQDPGQGLRLIYYSQIVNDFQKGDIAEGYSVSREKKESFPLTVTSAQKNPTAFYLCASSPPTGYGANVLTFGAGSRLTVL.

The rearrangement uses TRBV6-5 and TRBJ1-1; 7 bases fit TRBD1. J gave up 5 bases and V 0 bases, and 9 bases lay outside the gene matches. Germline CDR1 reads MNHEY; CDR2 reads SVGAGI. The CDR3 runs to 16 residues. The CDR3 DNA sequence: TGTGCCAGCAGTTACTCGTTTGGGCAGGGGGTGACTGAAGCTTTCTTT. This translates into CASSYSFGQGVTEAFF.

The V call is TRBV5-1, the J call TRBJ2-1; D is perhaps TRBD2 (7 bases). The CDR3 extends over 15 amino acids. Germline values: CDR1 SGHRS, CDR2 YFSETQ. Trimming took off 0 bases at V and 5 bases at J, with 12 bases between the two ends. This chain's CDR3 is CASSLDAGAHNEQFF. CDR3 DNA: TGCGCCAGCAGCTTGGATGCGGGGGCGCACAATGAGCAGTTCTTC.

The gene calls are TRBV30 and TRBJ2-7; 9 nucleotides align to TRBD1. The CDR3 consists of 14 residues. J lost 1 base, V lost 5 bases, and 6 bases had no gene match. CDR1 and CDR2 (germline): GTSNPN, SVGIG (reference sequence). The CDR3 DNA reads as TGTGCCTGGGACCGGACAGGGGCGTCCTACGAGCAGTACTTC. Its protein product is CAWDRTGASYEQYF.

The rearrangement joins TRBV7-8 to TRBJ2-1; 7 bases agree with TRBD1. Germline loops: CDR1 SGHVS, CDR2 FQNEAQ. The trim removed 5 bases at V and 1 base at J, leaving 5 bases unmatched. The CDR3 is 15 residues long. CDR3 residues: CASSQWDSSYNEQFF. The CDR3 region has the DNA TGTGCCAGCAGCCAATGGGACAGTTCCTACAATGAGCAGTTCTTC.